A single T cell receptor (beta chain) is shown here with its context. The sample belongs to a study of Ad26.COV2.S vaccination and SARS-CoV-2 variants. At the level of the study: The vaccine Ad26.COV2.S was put into the muscle once, or twice with 56 days between.

Clones were read by immunoSEQ multiplex PCR, and TCRdb kept only the in-frame ones, dropping some. The sample holds hundreds of thousands of clones, about 90% seen once. Treatment noted: 15 to 20 received Ad26.COV2.S at low or high dose, single or two shots; roughly five received placebo; per-sample allocation not given. Day 63 after the first injection of vaccine or placebo was the sampling time. Germline V gives CDR1 SGHVS, CDR2 FNYEAQ. The CDR3 sequence is 13 residues long. With V trimmed by 8 bases and J by 5 bases, 6 bases remained unmatched. V gene TRBV7-6 combines with J gene TRBJ1-2; 9 bases map to TRBD1. The TCR was taken from a person between 18 and 65 years old who received the Ad26.COV2.S COVID-19 vaccine or a placebo. Source: peripheral blood, taken in a trial of Ad26.COV2.S vaccine versus placebo. The CDR3 loop is CASRQGVGYGYTF. In nucleotides, the CDR3 is TGTGCCAGCCGACAGGGGGTGGGGTATGGCTACACCTTC. The variable domain in full, with the rest retrieved from reference TRBV7-6 and TRBJ1-2, is GAGVSQSPRYKVTKRGQDVALRCDPISGHVSLYWYRQALGQGPEFLTYFNYEAQQDKSGLPNDRFSAERPEGSISTLTIQRTEQRDSAMYRCASRQGVGYGYTFGSGTRLTVV.